The clone carrying this T cell receptor beta chain was seen once. This sample is drawn from a study of cytomegalovirus exposure and HLA in healthy donors. V lost 0 bases and J 0 bases, leaving 11 bases between the germline ends. From germline, CDR1 is LGHNA and CDR2 YNFKEQ. This CDR3 spans 17 amino acids. Although they were nominally healthy when sampled, donors likely had unrecorded immune exposures. PCR employed 60 Vbeta and 13 Jbeta primers. The method was immunoSEQ multiplex PCR; TCRdb's version includes in-frame clones alone and lacks a portion of them. The table records under 200,000 clones, approximately 81% of them present only once.

This clonotype originated in a man aged 45-60 years in good health and CMV-seronegative. The sequenced material came from PBMCs. The rearrangement links TRBV4-2 to TRBJ2-2; a weak D match, TRBD1 (6 bases). The CDR3 DNA follows: TGTGCCAGCAGCCAAGATTCGTGGACAGCGAACACCGGGGAGCTGTTTTTT. It translates to CASSQDSWTANTGELFF.